One T cell receptor beta chain is described in this entry. TCRdb's table, derived via immunoSEQ multiplex PCR, lists solely in-frame clones and lacks some. This table holds 40,000 to 50,000 clones, approximately 70% found once. This sample stems from a study of control samples from healthy donors and cancer patients. Sequenced input: formalin-fixed, paraffin-embedded tissue. The TCR was taken from a male donor with melanoma.

The CDR3 loop reads CATSDLSARETQYF. The CDR3, as DNA: TGTGCCACCAGTGATCTCAGCGCCAGGGAGACCCAGTACTTC. The rearrangement uses TRBV24-1 and TRBJ2-5, with no clear D. Germline V lookup: CDR1 KGHDR, CDR2 SFDVKD. V shed 3 bases and J shed 5 bases, with 12 bases lying between them. This CDR3 is built from 14 residues.